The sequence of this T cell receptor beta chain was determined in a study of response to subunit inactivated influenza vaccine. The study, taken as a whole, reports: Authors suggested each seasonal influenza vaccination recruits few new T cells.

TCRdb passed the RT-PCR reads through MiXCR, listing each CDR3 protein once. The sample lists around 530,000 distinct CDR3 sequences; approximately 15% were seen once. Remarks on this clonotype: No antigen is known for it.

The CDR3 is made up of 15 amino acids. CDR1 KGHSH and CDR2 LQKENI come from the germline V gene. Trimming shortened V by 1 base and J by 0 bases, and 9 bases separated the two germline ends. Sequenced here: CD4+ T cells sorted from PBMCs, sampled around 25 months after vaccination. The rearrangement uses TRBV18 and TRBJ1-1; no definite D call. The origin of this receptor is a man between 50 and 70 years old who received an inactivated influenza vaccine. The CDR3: CASSPRSEVNTEAFF. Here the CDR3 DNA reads TGTGCCAGCTCACCACGATCAGAAGTGAACACTGAAGCTTTCTTT.